Listed below are T cell receptor beta chains from one sample, sequenced in a study of vaccination and CD4 T cells after COVID-19. TCRdb fed the PCR reads into MiXCR, producing one record per CDR3 protein. The sample comprises some 8,200 distinct CDR3 sequences, around 60% of which are singletons, and approximately 17% rests with the top ten. Antigen specificity for these receptors is unknown. Sequenced input: CD4+ T cells from blood, cultured in vitro. The receptors derive from a human donor who had recovered from COVID-19. Each CDR3 is given with its conserved first and last residue. The order of the fields is V gene, CDR3 length, clone size, J gene, D gene, CDR3 protein, CDR3 DNA. A D gene is named only where the DNA matches it firmly. Only part of the rows carry a size: once, few, many, or a class if the clone is expanded.

TRBV27,20,-,TRBJ2-1,TRBD2,CASSLRLAGLITSSYNEQFF,TGTGCCAGCAGTTTAAGGCTAGCGGGATTGATTACGAGCTCCTACAATGAGCAGTTCTTC
TRBV5-1,14,-,TRBJ2-5,-,CASRVGSGQETQYF,TGCGCCAGCAGGGTGGGGTCGGGCCAAGAGACCCAGTACTTC
TRBV15,16,large,TRBJ2-1,-,CATSRDYNYPYNEQFF,TGTGCCACCAGCAGAGATTACAACTACCCCTACAATGAGCAGTTCTTC
TRBV28,15,-,TRBJ2-7,-,CASSLTSVPPYEQYF,TGTGCCAGCAGTTTAACGAGCGTCCCACCCTACGAGCAGTACTTC
TRBV19,13,-,TRBJ1-6,-,CARHNSYNSPLHF,TGTGCCAGACACAACTCCTATAATTCACCCCTCCACTTT
TRBV6-5,16,-,TRBJ2-5,TRBD2,CASSYSSVGREGTQYF,TGTGCCAGCAGTTACTCCTCCGTGGGGCGGGAGGGGACCCAGTACTTC
TRBV7-2,15,once,TRBJ2-3,TRBD2,CASSFGTSHTDTQYF,TGTGCCAGCAGCTTCGGGACTAGCCACACAGATACGCAGTATTTT
TRBV7-9,15,-,TRBJ1-1,-,CASSLEGVRGTEAFF,TGTGCCAGCAGCTTAGAGGGGGTCCGGGGGACTGAAGCTTTCTTT
TRBV7-2,13,few,TRBJ2-7,TRBD2,CASSPRGGLEQYF,TGTGCCAGCAGCCCCCGGGGGGGATTGGAGCAGTACTTC
TRBV20-1,16,-,TRBJ2-7,TRBD2,CSASRVPAGGSYEQYF,TGCAGTGCTAGTCGCGTCCCAGCGGGAGGTTCCTACGAGCAGTACTTC
TRBV28,22,-,TRBJ2-3,TRBD2,CASSLRQVAWTSGRGSTDTQYF,TGTGCCAGCAGTTTACGGCAGGTAGCGTGGACTAGCGGGAGGGGAAGCACAGATACGCAGTATTTT
TRBV20-1,16,-,TRBJ2-3,TRBD2,CSARGPVSGNTDTQYF,TGCAGTGCTAGAGGCCCCGTTAGCGGGAACACAGATACGCAGTATTTT
TRBV6-5,15,-,TRBJ2-6,-,CASSFQVSGANVLTF,TGTGCCAGCAGTTTTCAGGTCTCTGGGGCCAACGTCCTGACTTTC
TRBV7-9,13,-,TRBJ1-1,TRBD1,CASSSAGGTEAFF,TGTGCCAGCAGCTCCGCAGGGGGCACTGAAGCTTTCTTT
TRBV7-2,15,-,TRBJ1-4,-,CASSSEGLAREKLFF,TGTGCCAGCAGCTCTGAGGGACTTGCCAGGGAAAAACTGTTTTTT
TRBV15,14,-,TRBJ1-2,-,CATSSAWVGYGYTF,TGTGCCACCAGCAGTGCGTGGGTTGGCTATGGCTACACCTTC
TRBV6-5,14,once,TRBJ1-2,-,CASSYREANYGYTF,TGTGCCAGCAGTTACCGCGAAGCTAACTATGGCTACACCTTC
TRBV27,16,-,TRBJ1-5,TRBD1,CASSSYGQGGGQPQHF,TGTGCCAGCAGTTCTTATGGACAGGGCGGGGGTCAGCCCCAGCATTTT
TRBV6-1,17,-,TRBJ2-7,-,CASRPGGAIAFSYEQYF,TGTGCCAGCAGACCAGGGGGGGCAATAGCGTTCTCCTACGAGCAGTACTTC
TRBV18,16,-,TRBJ2-3,TRBD1,CASSLYQGVRADTQYF,TGTGCCAGCTCACTTTACCAGGGGGTCAGGGCAGATACGCAGTATTTT
TRBV5-8,17,-,TRBJ1-5,TRBD1,CASSSGQGRVGNQPQHF,TGTGCCAGCAGCTCGGGACAGGGTAGGGTCGGCAATCAGCCCCAGCATTTT
TRBV10-1,17,-,TRBJ2-1,TRBD2,CASSESIPGGGVDEQFF,TGCGCCAGCAGTGAGTCGATCCCTGGCGGGGGTGTTGATGAGCAGTTCTTC
TRBV6-1,14,-,TRBJ2-5,-,CASSEGAVGETQYF,TGTGCCAGCAGTGAAGGAGCGGTTGGGGAGACCCAGTACTTC
TRBV6-1,13,once,TRBJ2-2,TRBD2,CATRGANTGELFF,TGTGCCACCCGGGGGGCGAACACCGGGGAGCTGTTTTTT
TRBV19,12,few,TRBJ2-7,-,CASSTRQYEQYF,TGTGCCAGTAGTACCAGACAGTACGAGCAGTACTTC
TRBV7-3,15,-,TRBJ2-1,-,CASSLSGGLYNEQFF,TGTGCCAGCAGCTTAAGCGGGGGCCTCTACAATGAGCAGTTCTTC
TRBV19,11,-,TRBJ1-1,-,CASSWRTEAFF,TGTGCCAGTAGTTGGAGGACTGAAGCTTTCTTT
TRBV5-1,15,-,TRBJ1-5,TRBD1,CASSQGQGRNQPQHF,TGCGCCAGCAGCCAAGGACAGGGTCGAAATCAGCCCCAGCATTTT
TRBV7-9,13,few,TRBJ1-1,-,CASRLTENTEAFF,TGTGCCAGCAGACTGACAGAGAACACTGAAGCTTTCTTT
TRBV9,15,-,TRBJ1-3,-,CASSVNAASGNTIYF,TGTGCCAGCAGCGTAAATGCAGCTTCTGGAAACACCATATATTTT
TRBV6-1,14,-,TRBJ1-2,-,CASSNGLSNYGYTF,TGTGCCAGCAGTAACGGCCTTTCTAACTATGGCTACACCTTC
TRBV28,15,few,TRBJ1-2,TRBD1,CASSPGTASNYGYTF,TGTGCCAGCAGTCCAGGGACAGCCTCTAACTATGGCTACACCTTC
TRBV7-2,14,-,TRBJ2-7,-,CASSLLRETYEQYF,TGTGCCAGCAGTTTGCTTAGGGAGACCTACGAGCAGTACTTC
TRBV7-6,14,-,TRBJ2-7,TRBD2,CASSRTSGGYEQYF,TGTGCCAGCAGCAGAACTAGCGGGGGGTACGAGCAGTACTTC
TRBV7-2,14,-,TRBJ2-1,-,CASSSYRVFPQQFF,TGTGCCAGCAGCTCATACAGGGTTTTCCCGCAGCAGTTCTTC
TRBV6-1,14,-,TRBJ1-6,-,CASSGRSFNSPLHF,TGTGCCAGCAGTGGACGGAGCTTTAATTCACCCCTCCACTTT
TRBV12-3/TRBV12-4,14,-,TRBJ1-2,-,CASSSWDGDYGYTF,TGTGCCAGCAGTTCATGGGACGGGGACTATGGCTACACCTTC
TRBV4-2,16,-,TRBJ1-5,TRBD1,CASSQGQGNSNQPQHF,TGTGCCAGCAGCCAAGGACAGGGGAATAGCAATCAGCCCCAGCATTTT
TRBV24-1,19,-,TRBJ2-5,TRBD2,CATSDPGRTSGSLRETQYF,TGTGCCACCAGTGACCCCGGGCGGACTAGCGGGAGCTTGAGGGAGACCCAGTACTTC